The source of this T cell receptor beta chain is a study of T cells in Graves' hyperthyroidism and ophthalmopathy (dated by TCRdb to the late 2010s). In the study overall: Peripheral blood samples were taken at the time of initial diagnosis, prior to any treatment. TCR V-J signatures able to tell the groups apart were searched for in a discovery cohort of 90 to 100 patients, of whom over 40 had Graves' ophthalmopathy and around 58 had stable Graves' hyperthyroidism. Whether ophthalmopathy could be predicted prospectively was tested in an independent validation cohort made up of under 20 hyperthyroidism patients plus 17 patients who later progressed to ophthalmopathy. The approximately 90 discovery patients were divided at random into training and test sets in a 7:3 ratio. Thyroid tissue and blood T-cell repertoires from six Graves' hyperthyroidism patients were also compared in the study. Once sampling was done, hyperthyroidism patients were given methimazole at a starting dose of 30 mg daily, whereas ophthalmopathy patients were given high-dose intravenous methylprednisolone. TCR Vbeta CDR3 sequencing of 120 to 150 peripheral blood samples (about 45 ophthalmopathy, under 80 hyperthyroidism and approximately 17 progressor patients) is reported in the paper.

In the ophthalmopathy patients, disease was moderately to severely active, with a Clinical Activity Score of 3 or more, a NOSPECS grade of 4 or more, and a duration of less than 3 months. Patients with uncontrolled infections, other autoimmune diseases, pregnancy or lactation were excluded. Diagnoses were established on the basis of clinical symptoms, serum thyroxine and TRAb, thyroid ultrasound, and orbital computed tomography. PBMCs were isolated from approximately 10 ml of fresh peripheral blood by Ficoll-Paque density gradient centrifugation. Total RNA was extracted with Trizol reagent, and quality was checked on an Agilent 2100 Bioanalyzer. CDR1 and CDR2 are read off the germline V gene as SGDLS and YYNGEE. Including cysteine and phenylalanine, the CDR3 has 15 amino acids. CDR3 DNA is the only sequence kept; it has 45 bases, read in frame from the first base. V lost 4 bases and J lost 8 bases, and the count of bases not matched to a germline gene is 9.

Ten or more counts support this clonotype. Which antigen it targets is not known. Per-nucleotide qualities are absent, and no much larger clonotype sits a single base away. The TCR beta CDR3 regions were amplified from RNA transcripts. For the first round of RT-PCR on the TCR CDR3, the HTBI primer set was used together with the Qiagen OneStep RT-PCR kit. Libraries were constructed in a second round of multiplex PCR, after which size selection and purification were performed. Paired-end sequencing of the libraries was performed with 100 bp reads on an Illumina HiSeq2000. As for the authors' bioinformatics: SOAPnuke was used to process the raw data, with reads discarded if the reads contained adapters or uncalled bases, had a mean Phred below 15, or lacked an exact constant-primer or identifier match. High-quality paired reads were merged using COPE v1.2.5, and each unique nucleotide sequence was defined as a clonotype. MiTCR v1.1 was used to align the clonotypes against IMGT TRBV, TRBD and TRBJ reference segments. The analysis was restricted to V-J combinations with a frequency above 0.0001, which together covered just over 99% of the repertoires. The TCS score was defined as the ratio of F50 (clonal expansion) to E x V (chaos), calculated using BLOSUM62-based TCRdist between CDR3 peptides within each V-J. Welch's t-statistics and random forest reduced 450 to 600 V-J features to 10 to 15, which were used in a naive Bayes classifier (R e1071). TCRdb applied fastp at Q25 and MiXCR to the public reads, then kept only in-frame beta chains. Identical CDR3 protein sequences are pooled into one entry, listed with their most common genes and DNA. It is TCRdb's table, rather than the study itself, that gives the V and J calls and clone size. This sample comprises fewer than 400,000 distinct CDR3 sequences, roughly an eighth of them detected only once. Around 27% of the sample lies in the top ten.

On the study overall, not on this receptor specifically: Blood samples also contained most of the expanded thyroid clonotypes (frequency above 0.001), which suggests that blood repertoires may reflect thyroid immune responses. No statistical method was used to fix the sample size in advance, and group allocation was not hidden from the investigators. A 13 V-J signature model separated ophthalmopathy from stable hyperthyroidism, with approximately 86% sensitivity and roughly 81% specificity in cross-validation and 80%/75% in testing. During validation, the model predicted progression to ophthalmopathy a median of roughly six months ahead of onset, with almost 71% sensitivity and more than 72% specificity.

The sequenced sample consisted of blood. The V and J segments used are TRBV9 and TRBJ1-4, with 9 central nucleotides matching TRBD1. This clonotype was sampled from a man aged 45-65 years with Graves' ophthalmopathy. The CDR3 region reads CASSFSGTGLEKLFF. The DNA sequence reads TGTGCCAGCAGCTTCTCCGGGACAGGGTTAGAAAAACTGTTTTTT.